The next 14 T cell receptor beta chains were all read from a single sample in a study of CD8+CD57+ T cells in acquired aplastic anemia. Individuals selected for sequencing had exhibited CD8+CD57+ cell expansion on flow cytometry. Profiles of TCR beta VDJ and CDR3 were generated from a genomic DNA template. MiXCR, applied by TCRdb to the reads, yields one record per CDR3 protein. Seen here are 150,000 to 200,000 distinct CDR3 sequences, 40% to 50% observed once, and the top ten hold over 0.95%. Sequenced input: sorted CD4+, CD8+, or CD8+CD57+ T cells (not recorded which) from PBMCs. The source is a human donor with aplastic anemia.

A few counts support this clonotype. The CDR3 DNA is TGTGCCAGCAGCCGCACCTGGACGGCAAATTCACCCCTCCACTTT. This sequence encodes CASSRTWTANSPLHF. V and J are TRBV7-2 and TRBJ1-6; D gene uncertain. Germline CDR1 SGHTA, CDR2 FQGNSA. V was cut by 5 bases and J by 7 bases, with 15 bases left in between. CDR3 size: 15 residues.

J is TRBJ1-2 and V is TRBV18, with D possibly TRBD1 on 6 matching bases. Trimming shortened V by 8 bases and J by 2 bases, and 27 bases separated the two germline ends. The CDR3 consists of 18 residues. Germline loops: CDR1 KGHSH, CDR2 LQKENI. The CDR3 nucleotides are TGTGCCAGCAGCACTCGATTTATGACAGGTACCACCAACTATGGCTACACCTTC. This translates into CASSTRFMTGTTNYGYTF.

This chain uses TRBV12-3 or TRBV12-4 with TRBJ1-6; D is possibly TRBD1 (5 bases). The germline V and J ends were trimmed by 4 bases and 0 bases, with 13 bases remaining between them. CDR3 length: 17 amino acids. The CDR3 is CASSSLGVGSYNSPLHF. The CDR3 coding sequence is TGTGCCAGCAGTTCCTTAGGGGTCGGCTCCTATAATTCACCCCTCCACTTT.

This clonotype showed up many times. This chain joins TRBV2 and TRBJ1-4; TRBD1 matches at 7 bases. Germline V gives CDR1 SNHLY, CDR2 FYNNEI. This CDR3 region has 15 residues. Trimming removed 11 bases from V and 5 bases from J; junction bases left unmatched: 14. Here the CDR3 reads CAVRQGATRNEKLFF. In DNA, the CDR3 is TGTGCCGTAAGACAGGGTGCGACTAGGAATGAAAAACTGTTTTTT.

This clonotype was picked up a small number of times. The gene calls are TRBV15 and TRBJ2-7, with 10 bases aligning to TRBD1. The CDR3 is 15 residues long. V shed 0 bases and J 7 bases; nucleotides not matched to a gene: 6. CDR1 and CDR2 from the germline V gene are LNHNV and YYDKDF (reference sequence). The CDR3 loop is CATSRDSGTGVEQYF. CDR3 DNA: TGTGCCACCAGCAGAGACTCCGGGACAGGGGTTGAGCAGTACTTC. Using reference TRBV15 and TRBJ2-7 for the parts outside the CDR3, the full variable domain is DAMVIQNPRYQVTQFGKPVTLSCSQTLNHNVMYWYQQKSSQAPKLLFHYYDKDFNNEADTPDNFQSRRPNTSFCFLDIRSPGLGDTAMYLCATSRDSGTGVEQYFGPGTRLTVT.

The rearrangement joins TRBV2 to TRBJ2-1, with D tentatively TRBD1 or TRBD2 (6 bases each). The V gene's germline CDR1 is SNHLY and CDR2 FYNNEI. The V gene lost 6 bases and the J gene lost 10 bases, with 16 bases spanning the gap. The CDR3 totals 13 residues. The CDR3 sequence is CASSLYGGREQFF. CDR3 sequence (DNA): TGTGCCAGCAGCCTCTACGGGGGCAGGGAGCAGTTCTTC.

The CDR3 region is CASMERGSGNTIYF. The CDR3, as DNA: TGTGCCAGTATGGAGAGGGGTTCTGGAAACACCATATATTTT. The chain carries TRBV19 and TRBJ1-3; D might be TRBD1 (5 bases). The CDR3 has 14 amino acids. V dropped 7 bases and J dropped 1 base, with 11 bases sitting between them. Germline-derived CDR1 and CDR2 are LNHDA and SQIVND (reference sequence).

The chain couples TRBV6-1 to TRBJ1-6; 9 bases agree with TRBD1. Germline V gene lookup returns CDR1 MNHNS and CDR2 SASEGT. The J segment lost 10 bases and the V segment lost 7 bases, leaving 14 bases of the junction unmatched. The CDR3 sequence is 16 residues long. CDR3 coding DNA: TGTGCCAGCATAAGCGCGGGACAGGGTCGAGGGTCACCCCTCCACTTT. It translates to CASISAGQGRGSPLHF.

This clonotype occurred many times. The chain carries TRBV4-3 and TRBJ1-4; D is perhaps TRBD1 (5 bases). The V gene's germline CDR1 is LGHNA and CDR2 YSLEER. CDR3 size: 16 residues. V dropped 0 bases and J dropped 8 bases, with 16 bases sitting between them. CDR3 in DNA: TGCGCCAGCAGCCAAGATAGAGGGTGGGGGGGGGAAAAACTGTTTTTT. Translation gives CASSQDRGWGGEKLFF.

The V and J genes are TRBV5-1 and TRBJ2-1, with D perhaps matching TRBD2 (6 bases). There are 15 residues in the CDR3. Germline-derived CDR1 and CDR2 are SGHRS and YFSETQ. Trimming stripped 4 bases from V and 4 bases from J, with 15 bases between. CDR3 residues: CASSPGGSPYNEQFF. The CDR3 DNA is TGCGCCAGCAGCCCCGGGGGATCCCCTTACAATGAGCAGTTCTTC.

As for this clonotype: Here the CDR3 omits its conserved ending phenylalanine or tryptophan, so a read error is the likely source. The J gene is TRBJ1-3, the V gene TRBV10-3; D perhaps matches TRBD1 (6 bases). The CDR3 contains 13 residues. Germline lookup yields CDR1 ENHRY and CDR2 SYGVKD. V lost 10 bases, J lost 8 bases, and 18 bases lay in between. CDR3 amino acids: CASRKQGWDTIYL. The CDR3 DNA is TGTGCCAGCAGGAAACAGGGTTGGGACACCATATATCTT.

This clonotype was observed many times. The chain has TRBV9 and TRBJ1-2; D remains unclear. The V and J ends lost 5 bases and 6 bases respectively, with 11 bases between them. The CDR3 has 12 amino acids. CDR1 and CDR2 (germline): SGDLS, YYNGEE. The CDR3 sequence is CASRLPGHGYTF. CDR3 nucleotides: TGTGCCAGCAGGCTTCCAGGACATGGCTACACCTTC.

This rearrangement joins TRBV20-1 to TRBJ1-1; D not resolved. This CDR3 has 15 amino acids. Germline lookup yields CDR1 DFQATT and CDR2 SNEGSKA (reference sequence). Trimming left V 5 bases short and J 3 bases short, with 19 bases between. DNA for the CDR3: TGCAGTGCTCCCGCTGCCGGGATCCTTGACACTGAAGCTTTCTTT. Protein: CSAPAAGILDTEAFF.

This clonotype appeared a few times. The chain carries TRBV25-1 and TRBJ2-1, with D uncertain. CDR3 length: 15 residues. The V end was cut by 5 bases, the J end by 3 bases, with 14 bases between. The germline V gene has CDR1 MGHDK and CDR2 SYGVNS. CDR3 in DNA: TGTGCCAGCAGTTTCGGTCTTTTACACTACAATGAGCAGTTCTTC. Translated: CASSFGLLHYNEQFF. The complete variable domain, with remaining parts taken from reference TRBV25-1 and TRBJ2-1, reads EADIYQTPRYLVIGTGKKITLECSQTMGHDKMYWYQQDPGMELHLIHYSYGVNSTEKGDLSSESTVSRIRTEHFPLTLESARPSHTSQYLCASSFGLLHYNEQFFGPGTRLTVL.